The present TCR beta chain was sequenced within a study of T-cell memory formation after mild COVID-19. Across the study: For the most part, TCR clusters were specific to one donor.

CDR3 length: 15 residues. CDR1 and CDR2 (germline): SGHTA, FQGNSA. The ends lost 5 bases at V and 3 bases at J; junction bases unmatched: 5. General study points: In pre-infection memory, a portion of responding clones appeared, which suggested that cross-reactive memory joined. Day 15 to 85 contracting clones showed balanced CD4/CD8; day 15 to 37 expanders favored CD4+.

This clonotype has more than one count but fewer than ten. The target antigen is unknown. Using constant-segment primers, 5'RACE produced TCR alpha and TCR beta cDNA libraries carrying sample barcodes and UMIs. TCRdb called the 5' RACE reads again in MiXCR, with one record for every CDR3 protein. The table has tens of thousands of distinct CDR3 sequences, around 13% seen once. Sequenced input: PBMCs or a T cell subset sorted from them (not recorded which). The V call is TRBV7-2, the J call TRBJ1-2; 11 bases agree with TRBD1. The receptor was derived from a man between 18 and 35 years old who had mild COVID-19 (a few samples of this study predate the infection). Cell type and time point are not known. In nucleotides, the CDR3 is TGTGCCAGCAGCCCGGACAGGGGGCCTCACTATGGCTACACCTTC. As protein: CASSPDRGPHYGYTF.